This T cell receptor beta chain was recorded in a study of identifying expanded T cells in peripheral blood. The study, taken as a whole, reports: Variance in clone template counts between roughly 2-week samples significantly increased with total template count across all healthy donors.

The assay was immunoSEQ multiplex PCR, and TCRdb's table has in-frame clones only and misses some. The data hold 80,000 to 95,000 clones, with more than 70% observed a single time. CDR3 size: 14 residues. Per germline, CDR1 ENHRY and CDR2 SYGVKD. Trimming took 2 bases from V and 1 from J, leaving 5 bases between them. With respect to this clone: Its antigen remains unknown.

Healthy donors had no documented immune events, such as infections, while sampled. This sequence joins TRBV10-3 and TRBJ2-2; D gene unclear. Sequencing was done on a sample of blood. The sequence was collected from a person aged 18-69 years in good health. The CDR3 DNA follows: TGTGCCATCAGTGAGAGAGAGAACACCGGGGAGCTGTTTTTT. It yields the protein CAISERENTGELFF.